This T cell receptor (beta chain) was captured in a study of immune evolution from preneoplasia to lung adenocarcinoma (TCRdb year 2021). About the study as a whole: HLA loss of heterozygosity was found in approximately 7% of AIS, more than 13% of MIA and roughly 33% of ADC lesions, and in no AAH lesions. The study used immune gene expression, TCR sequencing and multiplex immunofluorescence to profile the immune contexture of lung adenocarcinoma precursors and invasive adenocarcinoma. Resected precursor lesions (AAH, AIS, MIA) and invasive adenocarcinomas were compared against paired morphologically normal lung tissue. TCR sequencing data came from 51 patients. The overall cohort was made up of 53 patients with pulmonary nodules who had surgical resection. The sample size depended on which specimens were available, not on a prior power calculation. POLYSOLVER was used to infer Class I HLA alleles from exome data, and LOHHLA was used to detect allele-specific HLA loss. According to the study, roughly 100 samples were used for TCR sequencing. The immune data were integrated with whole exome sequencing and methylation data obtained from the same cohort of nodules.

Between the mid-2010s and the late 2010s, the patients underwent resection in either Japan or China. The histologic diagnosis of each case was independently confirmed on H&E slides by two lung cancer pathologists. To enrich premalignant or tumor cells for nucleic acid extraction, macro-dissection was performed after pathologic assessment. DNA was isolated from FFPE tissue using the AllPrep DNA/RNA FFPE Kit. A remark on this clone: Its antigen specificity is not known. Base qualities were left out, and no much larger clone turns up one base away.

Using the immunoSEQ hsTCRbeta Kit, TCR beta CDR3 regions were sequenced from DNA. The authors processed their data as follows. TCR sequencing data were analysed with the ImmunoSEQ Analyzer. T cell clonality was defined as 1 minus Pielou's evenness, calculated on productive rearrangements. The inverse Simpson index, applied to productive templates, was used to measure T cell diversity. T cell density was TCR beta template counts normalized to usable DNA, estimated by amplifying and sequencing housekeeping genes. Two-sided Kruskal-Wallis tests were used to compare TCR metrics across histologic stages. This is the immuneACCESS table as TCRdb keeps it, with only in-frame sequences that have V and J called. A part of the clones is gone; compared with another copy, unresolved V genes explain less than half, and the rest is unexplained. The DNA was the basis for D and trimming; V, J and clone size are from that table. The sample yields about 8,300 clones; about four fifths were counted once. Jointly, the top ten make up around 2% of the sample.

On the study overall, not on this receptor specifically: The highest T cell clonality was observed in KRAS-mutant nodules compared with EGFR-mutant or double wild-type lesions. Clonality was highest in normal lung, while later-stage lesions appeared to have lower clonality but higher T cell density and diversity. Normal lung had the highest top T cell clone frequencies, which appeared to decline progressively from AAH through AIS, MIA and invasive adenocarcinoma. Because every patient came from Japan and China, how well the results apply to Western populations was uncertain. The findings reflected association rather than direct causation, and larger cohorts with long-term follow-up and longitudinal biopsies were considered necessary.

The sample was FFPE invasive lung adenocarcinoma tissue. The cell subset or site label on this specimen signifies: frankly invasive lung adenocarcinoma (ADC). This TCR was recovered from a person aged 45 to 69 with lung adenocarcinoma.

The CDR3 region reads CASSEVAGTGVYEQYF. The nucleotide sequence reads TGCGCCAGCAGCGAGGTGGCCGGGACAGGAGTCTACGAGCAGTACTTC. The chain is encoded by TRBV5-1 joined to TRBJ2-7, with 8 central nucleotides matching TRBD1. As encoded in the germline V gene, CDR1 is SGHRS while CDR2 is YFSETQ. Here V drops 4 bases and J drops 3 bases, and the junction holds 12 bases not matched to any gene. There are 16 amino acids in the CDR3, from cysteine to phenylalanine inclusive. Of all the DNA, just the CDR3 is kept, 48 bases in frame from base 1.